These 27 T cell receptor beta chains share one sample of origin, sequenced in a study of blood T cell repertoires in COVID-19. Profiled with immunoSEQ multiplex PCR; TCRdb holds only in-frame clones, not every one. In the table there are approximately 70,000 clones, over 75% of which are singletons. The sample was peripheral blood. The source is a man in his forties or fifties with COVID-19, enrolled during active disease.

Here the CDR3 DNA reads TGCGCCAGCAGCTTTCAACGGGGCACTGAAGCTTTCTTT. Encoded protein: CASSFQRGTEAFF. This rearrangement joins TRBV5-1 to TRBJ1-1; D unclear. V lost 2 bases to trimming and J lost 4 bases, with 9 bases between them. The CDR3 is made up of 13 amino acids. The V gene's germline CDR1 is SGHRS and CDR2 YFSETQ.

The rearrangement links TRBV3-1 (or the pseudogene TRBV3-2) to TRBJ1-2; no clear D. Germline loops: CDR1 LGHDT, CDR2 YNNKEL (reference sequence). V lost 0 bases and J 0 bases, leaving 8 bases between the germline ends. The CDR3 has 15 amino acids. CDR3 in amino acids: CASSQDQIANYGYTF. The CDR3 DNA reads as TGTGCCAGCAGCCAAGATCAGATTGCTAACTATGGCTACACCTTC.

This clone is a singleton in its sample. The chain couples TRBV18 to TRBJ1-3; 12 positions agree with TRBD1. The CDR3 spans 15 residues. With V trimmed by 3 bases and J by 5 bases, 2 bases remained unmatched. Germline CDR1 is KGHSH and CDR2 is LQKENI. CDR3 amino acids: CASSPGQGARNTIYF. DNA of the CDR3: TGTGCCAGCTCACCGGGACAGGGGGCCAGAAACACCATATATTTT.

The rearrangement uses TRBV3-1 (or the pseudogene TRBV3-2) and TRBJ2-3, with 8 bases fitting TRBD1. Looked up from germline, CDR1 is LGHDT and CDR2 is YNNKEL (reference sequence). The CDR3 length is 15 residues. The junction had 6 bases not matched to a gene; V was cut back by 6 bases and J by 1 base. This CDR3 reads CASRRGQGGTDTQYF. The CDR3 nucleotides are TGTGCCAGCAGGAGAGGACAGGGTGGCACAGATACGCAGTATTTT.

Here the CDR3 reads CASSFNYEQYF. CDR3 in DNA: TGTGCCAGCAGTTTTAATTACGAGCAGTACTTC. This chain connects TRBV7-2 to TRBJ2-7; D is ambiguous. CDR1 is SGHTA and CDR2 is FQGNSA in the germline V gene. CDR3 size: 11 residues. With 6 bases removed from V and 4 bases from J, the gap between germline ends came to 7 bases.

V is TRBV6-5 and J is TRBJ1-1; 7 nucleotides align to TRBD1. The length of the CDR3 is 14 residues. Germline lookup yields CDR1 MNHEY and CDR2 SVGAGI. V trimming: 3 bases; J trimming: 3 bases; junction bases outside the gene matches: 4. CDR3 in DNA: TGTGCCAGCAGTTATCGACAGGGTGACACTGAAGCTTTCTTT. This encodes CASSYRQGDTEAFF.

This clone was observed a few times. This sequence joins TRBV5-6 and TRBJ2-7; D is undetermined. V lost 4 bases to trimming and J lost 0 bases, with 11 bases between them. The length of the CDR3 is 14 residues. Germline values: CDR1 SGHDT, CDR2 YYEEEE. The CDR3 DNA is TGTGCCAGCAGCGCAAGTGGCCGCTCCTACGAGCAGTACTTC. Amino acid sequence: CASSASGRSYEQYF.

The chain combines TRBV18 with TRBJ1-2; TRBD1 matches 9 bases. Losses at the gene ends were 2 bases for V and 7 bases for J; bases not matched to a gene: 5. The CDR3 extends over 14 amino acids. Germline V CDR1 and CDR2: KGHSH, LQKENI. This CDR3 reads CASSPSRDRAGYTF. CDR3 sequence (DNA): TGTGCCAGCTCACCAAGCAGGGACAGGGCTGGCTACACCTTC.

The chain uses TRBV6-6 and TRBJ1-4; TRBD1 is a possible D gene (6 bases). The V end lost 6 bases, the J end lost 8 bases, and 13 bases lay between the germline ends. Germline V lookup: CDR1 MNHNY, CDR2 SVGAGI (reference sequence). CDR3 length equals 13 residues. CDR3 loop: CASRLTGIEKLFF. The CDR3 DNA reads as TGTGCCAGCAGGTTAACAGGGATCGAAAAACTGTTTTTT.

The rearrangement links TRBV2 to TRBJ2-7, with D tentatively TRBD2 (5 bases). The CDR3 runs 13 residues. Trimming shortened V by 6 bases and J by 2 bases, and 11 bases separated the two germline ends. Germline assignment: CDR1 SNHLY and CDR2 FYNNEI. The CDR3 region has the DNA TGTGCCAGCAGGGACTGGAGAACCTACGAGCAGTACTTC. Encoded protein: CASRDWRTYEQYF.

The CDR3 nucleotides read TGTGCCAGCCGACAGGGTTCTAGGAACACCATATATTTT. The encoded protein is CASRQGSRNTIYF. This chain links TRBV28 with TRBJ1-3; 7 bases are shared with TRBD1. J gave up 7 bases and V 8 bases, and 8 bases lay outside the gene matches. CDR1 is MDHEN, CDR2 SYDVKM, per germline. This CDR3 comprises 13 residues.

This rearrangement joins TRBV2 to TRBJ1-2, with 9 bases lining up with TRBD1. The junction had 9 bases not matched to a gene; V was cut back by 8 bases and J by 8 bases. The CDR3 has 13 amino acids. Per germline, CDR1 SNHLY and CDR2 FYNNEI. In DNA form, the CDR3 reads TGTGCCAGCTTCGACAGGGGGGTAGAGGGCTACACCTTC. Its translation is CASFDRGVEGYTF. The complete variable domain, with remaining parts taken from reference TRBV2 and TRBJ1-2, reads EPEVTQTPSHQVTQMGQEVILRCVPISNHLYFYWYRQILGQKVEFLVSFYNNEISEKSEIFDDQFSVERPDGSNFTLKIRSTKLEDSAMYFCASFDRGVEGYTFGSGTRLTVV.

The rearrangement links TRBV4-2 to TRBJ2-7; 8 nucleotides align to TRBD1. The length of the CDR3 is 17 residues. Trimming cost V 1 base and J 0 bases; bases outside gene matches: 8. Germline V lookup: CDR1 LGHNA, CDR2 YNFKEQ. The CDR3 spells CASSQAQGQGVSYEQYF. CDR3 nucleotide sequence: TGTGCCAGCAGCCAAGCTCAAGGACAGGGCGTCTCCTACGAGCAGTACTTC.

The rearrangement uses TRBV2 and TRBJ1-4, with TRBD1 matching 10 bases. There are 14 residues in the CDR3. V lost 7 bases to trimming and J lost 4 bases; unmatched junction nucleotides: 3. Germline lookup yields CDR1 SNHLY and CDR2 FYNNEI. DNA for the CDR3: TGTGCCAGCATGGGACAGGGGATTAATGAAAAACTGTTTTTT. Translation gives CASMGQGINEKLFF.

This clone was detected once. V gene TRBV28 combines with J gene TRBJ2-6, with D unresolved. Germline CDR1 reads MDHEN; CDR2 reads SYDVKM. Trimming left V 4 bases short and J 4 bases short, with 2 bases between. The CDR3 has 12 amino acids. The CDR3 nucleotides read TGTGCCAGCAGTTCAGGGGCCAACGTCCTGACTTTC. This translates into CASSSGANVLTF.

The rearrangement joins TRBV25-1 to TRBJ2-2; 8 nucleotides line up with TRBD1. The J segment lost 7 bases and the V segment lost 3 bases, leaving 7 bases of the junction unmatched. Germline CDR1 and CDR2: MGHDK and SYGVNS. The CDR3 consists of 15 residues. The CDR3 reads CASSEAGGAGGELFF. In DNA, the CDR3 is TGTGCCAGCAGTGAGGCAGGGGGCGCCGGCGGGGAGCTGTTTTTT.

This clone appeared many times. The V call is TRBV6-6, the J call TRBJ1-1, with a tentative D call TRBD1 (5 bases). Germline lookup yields CDR1 MNHNY and CDR2 SVGAGI (reference sequence). The CDR3 is 13 residues long. The V end was cut by 7 bases, the J end by 2 bases, with 11 bases between. The CDR3 is CASTPQVNTEAFF. The CDR3 bases are TGTGCCAGCACCCCACAGGTTAACACTGAAGCTTTCTTT.

The rearrangement joins TRBV27 to TRBJ1-6; no clear D gene. V lost 2 bases to trimming and J lost 7 bases, with 9 bases between them. Germline-derived CDR1 and CDR2 are MNHEY and SMNVEV (reference sequence). CDR3 length: 14 residues. In DNA form, the CDR3 reads TGTGCCAGCAGTTTAGAACGGGGAAATTCACCCCTCCACTTT. Amino acid sequence: CASSLERGNSPLHF.

The gene calls are TRBV12-3 or TRBV12-4 and TRBJ2-4; 8 nucleotides match TRBD2. Trimming at V came to 10 bases and at J to 8 bases, leaving 10 bases not matched to a gene. This CDR3 is 13 amino acids long. The CDR3 DNA is TGTGCCACAGCGGGGGCGTTGGGAGACATTCAGTACTTC. Amino acid sequence: CATAGALGDIQYF.

The gene calls are TRBV30 and TRBJ2-5; D gene ambiguous. Trimming shortened V by 3 bases and J by 5 bases, and 4 bases separated the two germline ends. Germline lookup yields CDR1 GTSNPN and CDR2 SVGIG (reference sequence). CDR3 size: 10 residues. CDR3 bases: TGTGCCTGGAGCGCGGAGACCCAGTACTTC. Encoded protein: CAWSAETQYF.

V gene TRBV7-9 combines with J gene TRBJ1-2, with D possibly matching TRBD1 (5 bases). The CDR3 has 14 amino acids. Germline CDR1 is SEHNR and CDR2 is FQNEAQ (reference sequence). Deletions cut 6 bases from V and 4 bases from J, with 15 bases between. DNA for the CDR3: TGTGCCAGCAGTTTCCAGACAGCCCGCTATGGCTACACCTTC. Translated: CASSFQTARYGYTF.

The chain joins TRBV7-2 to TRBJ2-2; TRBD2 is a possible D gene (6 bases). The CDR3 totals 15 residues. Germline loops: CDR1 SGHTA, CDR2 FQGNSA. V lost 5 bases to trimming and J lost 4 bases, with 14 bases between them. For the CDR3, the DNA is TGTGCCAGCAGCCAGCCGACTAGGGGCACCGGGGAGCTGTTTTTT. Translation: CASSQPTRGTGELFF.

This clone was found once. The CDR3 DNA sequence: TGTGCCACCAGTATCACAGGGTTAAGTGGCGATGAGCAGTTCTTC. It is translated as CATSITGLSGDEQFF. This rearrangement joins TRBV24-1 to TRBJ2-1, with a weak D call TRBD1 (6 bases). This CDR3 region has 15 residues. V was clipped by 6 bases and J by 8 bases, with 19 bases between them. Germline CDR1 reads KGHDR; CDR2 reads SFDVKD.

This clone was observed once. V gene TRBV2 combines with J gene TRBJ1-4, with 8 positions matching TRBD1. Germline V gives CDR1 SNHLY, CDR2 FYNNEI. The CDR3 length is 14 residues. V shed 6 bases, J shed 7 bases, and the junction held 7 bases outside the gene matches. The DNA for the CDR3 is TGTGCCAGCAGGCAGACAGGGGTGATTGAAAAACTGTTTTTT. It translates to CASRQTGVIEKLFF.

The V and J genes are TRBV19 and TRBJ2-7, with 8 bases aligning to TRBD2. The CDR3 sequence is 16 residues long. Trimming at V came to 6 bases and at J to 2 bases, leaving 12 bases not matched to a gene. In germline, CDR1 is LNHDA, CDR2 SQIVND (reference sequence). CDR3 sequence reads: CASSRKVLAAPYEQYF. CDR3 sequence (DNA): TGTGCCAGTAGCCGAAAAGTACTAGCGGCCCCCTACGAGCAGTACTTC.

This clone was recorded once. The rearrangement joins TRBV14 to TRBJ2-5, with 7 bases lining up with TRBD1. This CDR3 contains 20 residues. Per germline, CDR1 SGHDN and CDR2 FVKESK. After removal of 4 bases from V and 1 base from J, the junction contained 21 bases not matched to a gene. As DNA, the CDR3 is TGTGCCAGCAGCCCCCGCTCACTCAGAGACAGGGCAGGCCTCCAAGAGACCCAGTACTTC. Translated: CASSPRSLRDRAGLQETQYF.

The chain couples TRBV9 to TRBJ2-7; 15 nucleotides align to TRBD2. The CDR3 contains 16 residues. Germline V lookup: CDR1 SGDLS, CDR2 YYNGEE. The ends lost 0 bases at V and 2 bases at J; junction bases unmatched: 0. This CDR3 reads CASSVGTSGGAYEQYF. The CDR3 nucleotides read TGTGCCAGCAGCGTAGGGACTAGCGGGGGGGCCTACGAGCAGTACTTC.